Included here is one T cell receptor (beta chain) sequence, with context. Its target is unknown. Roughly 0.5 to 1 ug RNA was reverse transcribed with random hexamers. TCR beta CDR3 was amplified by immunoSEQ covering 54 Vbeta and 13 Jbeta. MiXCR, run by TCRdb on the immunoSEQ multiplex PCR reads, gives a single entry per CDR3 protein. The data show about 150,000 distinct CDR3 sequences, approximately 96% seen once. The data were obtained in a study of CD8 T cells in Susac syndrome. Overall study results and limits: Clonal expansion did not appear in Susac syndrome CD4+ T cell repertoires.

CD8+ and CD4+ T cells taken from blood had their TCR beta sequenced. The source material was CD4+ T cells from PBMCs. This clonotype was obtained from a human donor with Susac syndrome.

The CDR3 DNA sequence: TGCAGCTTCGGACTAGCTATCGAGACCCAGTACTTC. It codes for CSFGLAIETQYF. This rearrangement joins TRBV29-1 to TRBJ2-5, with 8 bases aligning to TRBD2. This CDR3 has 12 residues. CDR1 is SQVTM, CDR2 ANQGSEA, per germline. V shed 8 bases and J 5 bases; nucleotides not matched to a gene: 7.